Listed here are 10 T cell receptor beta chains from one sample, sequenced in a study of response to subunit inactivated influenza vaccine. TCRdb re-analysed the RT-PCR reads in MiXCR, keeping a single row per CDR3 protein. The data contain about 580,000 distinct CDR3 sequences, 13% to 15% of them singletons. The material was PBMCs from blood, obtained 11 to 12 days after vaccination. These receptors all stem from a man between 50 and 59 years old who received an inactivated influenza vaccine.

The V call is TRBV28, the J call TRBJ1-2; TRBD1 agrees at 7 bases. CDR1 is MDHEN, CDR2 SYDVKM, per germline. The CDR3 spans 12 residues. V lost 9 bases to trimming and J lost 1 base; unmatched junction nucleotides: 2. The CDR3 reads CASRDSNYGYTF. The CDR3 coding sequence is TGTGCCAGTCGGGACAGTAACTATGGCTACACCTTC.

The rearrangement links TRBV5-1 to TRBJ2-5, with D maybe TRBD2 (6 bases). This CDR3 contains 14 residues. From germline, CDR1 is SGHRS and CDR2 YFSETQ. V gave up 0 bases and J gave up 5 bases, with 11 bases separating them. The CDR3 sequence is CASSLGDSRETQYF. CDR3 nucleotide sequence: TGCGCCAGCAGCTTGGGGGACTCAAGGGAGACCCAGTACTTC.

There are a few counts of this clonotype. The V call is TRBV29-1, the J call TRBJ1-1; 7 bases are shared with TRBD1. The CDR3 is 12 amino acids. Unmatched junction bases numbered 0, after V lost 4 bases and J lost 1 base. Germline V lookup: CDR1 SQVTM, CDR2 ANQGSEA. The CDR3 DNA follows: TGCAGCGTTGGGACAGGGAACACTGAAGCTTTCTTT. Amino acids: CSVGTGNTEAFF.

This clonotype occurred a few times. The chain links TRBV28 to TRBJ2-3; D not certain. V was trimmed by 5 bases and J by 4 bases, leaving 22 bases between them. The V gene's germline CDR1 is MDHEN and CDR2 SYDVKM. The CDR3 spans 17 residues. CDR3 DNA sequence: TGTGCCAGCAGTCCCATTTCCTCGACGGATGGGCCAGATACGCAGTATTTT. It specifies CASSPISSTDGPDTQYF.

This chain uses TRBV28 with TRBJ1-3; unclear D gene. Trimming removed 3 bases from V and 2 bases from J, with 11 bases in between. The CDR3 runs to 15 residues. CDR1 and CDR2 (germline): MDHEN, SYDVKM. The DNA for the CDR3 is TGTGCCAGCAGTTTGCGAAGGGTCGCTGGAAACACCATATATTTT. It codes for CASSLRRVAGNTIYF.

The chain carries TRBV6-5 and TRBJ1-6; D uncertain. V gave up 1 base and J gave up 6 bases, with 7 bases separating them. This CDR3 comprises 14 residues. Germline lookup yields CDR1 MNHEY and CDR2 SVGAGI. The CDR3 bases are TGTGCCAGCAGTTACTTACAGAGTAATTCACCCCTCCACTTT. Amino acid sequence: CASSYLQSNSPLHF.

For this clonotype: Given a much more abundant clone one base away, this may be a read error. The V and J genes are TRBV6-5 and TRBJ2-7; no firm D call. V was shortened by 5 bases and J by 3 bases, with 5 bases between the two germline ends. Germline V gene data show CDR1 as MNHEY and CDR2 as SVGAGI. The CDR3 runs to 11 residues. DNA for the CDR3: TGTGCCAGCAGTAAGGGCTACGAGCAGTACTTC. The encoded protein is CASSKGYEQYF.

The chain uses TRBV4-3 and TRBJ2-2; D is uncertain. This CDR3 contains 16 residues. V was cut by 0 bases and J by 6 bases, with 14 bases left in between. The V gene's germline CDR1 is LGHNA and CDR2 YSLEER. The CDR3 spells CASSQERTKVPGELFF. The CDR3 nucleotides are TGCGCCAGCAGCCAAGAACGTACCAAGGTCCCCGGGGAGCTGTTTTTT.

V and J are TRBV20-1 and TRBJ2-1, with D possibly being TRBD1 (7 bases). With 3 bases removed from V and 1 base from J, the gap between germline ends came to 16 bases. This CDR3 has 16 residues. Per germline, CDR1 DFQATT and CDR2 SNEGSKA (reference sequence). The CDR3 sequence is CSASGRGAGSYNEQFF. DNA of the CDR3: TGCAGTGCTAGTGGCAGGGGGGCCGGTTCCTACAATGAGCAGTTCTTC.

There are a few counts of this clonotype. V and J are TRBV3-1 and TRBJ2-2, with TRBD2 matching over 10 bases. From germline, CDR1 is LGHDT and CDR2 YNNKEL (reference sequence). This CDR3 spans 17 amino acids. Unmatched junction bases numbered 6, after V lost 2 bases and J lost 3 bases. The CDR3 reads CASSQNLAGVYTGELFF. In DNA form, the CDR3 reads TGTGCCAGCAGCCAAAATCTAGCGGGAGTATACACCGGGGAGCTGTTTTTT. Full variable domain (missing parts from reference TRBV3-1 and TRBJ2-2): DTAVSQTPKYLVTQMGNDKSIKCEQNLGHDTMYWYKQDSKKFLKIMFSYNNKELIINETVPNRFSPKSPDKAHLNLHINSLELGDSAVYFCASSQNLAGVYTGELFFGEGSRLTVL.